This is a list of T cell receptor beta chains from one sample in a study of CD8 T cells in ankylosing spondylitis. TCRdb analysed the 5' RACE reads with MiXCR anew, one entry per CDR3 protein. This sample has around 450,000 distinct CDR3 sequences, with around 26% found just once. Input material: blood, either unsorted or a sorted T cell fraction (not recorded which). These receptors originate from a male donor with ankylosing spondylitis. Both conserved end residues are part of each CDR3. A D gene is named only where the DNA matches it firmly. Size is stated for part of the rows, as once, few or many counts, or as a class when the clone is expanded.

j_gene,d_gene,v_gene,abundance,CDR3aa,CDR3nt
TRBJ2-3,TRBD2,TRBV4-2,few,CASSERGTSGTDTQYF,TGTGCCAGCAGCGAGCGAGGGACTAGCGGCACAGATACGCAGTATTTT
TRBJ2-1,TRBD2,TRBV5-1,few,CASSLGGGGNNEQFF,TGCGCCAGCAGCTTGGGCGGCGGGGGGAACAATGAGCAGTTCTTC
TRBJ1-2,NA,TRBV2,NA,CASSSQGENYGYTF,TGTGCCAGCAGTTCGCAGGGTGAAAACTATGGCTACACCTTC
TRBJ2-2,TRBD2,TRBV12-3/TRBV12-4,few,CASSFGLAGNTGELFF,TGTGCCAGCAGTTTTGGGCTAGCGGGAAACACCGGGGAGCTGTTTTTT
TRBJ1-1,NA,TRBV29-1,NA,CSARRGRATEAFF,TGCAGCGCCCGGAGAGGCAGGGCCACTGAAGCTTTCTTT
TRBJ1-2,TRBD1,TRBV27,NA,CASRKTGKGYGYTF,TGTGCCAGCAGAAAGACAGGGAAGGGCTATGGCTACACCTTC
TRBJ2-7,TRBD2,TRBV20-1,NA,CSARDLIGGLVTYEQYF,TGCAGTGCTAGAGATTTAATTGGTGGACTAGTCACCTACGAGCAGTACTTC
TRBJ2-4,NA,TRBV11-2,NA,CASSLESGGNIQYF,TGTGCCAGCAGCTTAGAGTCAGGCGGGAACATTCAGTACTTC
TRBJ2-3,TRBD1,TRBV12-3/TRBV12-4,NA,CASNPSTRGPGDTQYF,TGTGCCAGCAACCCATCAACGAGGGGGCCGGGAGATACGCAGTATTTT
TRBJ2-1,TRBD2,TRBV4-2,NA,CASSQDPRERDYNEQFF,TGTGCCAGCAGCCAAGATCCGAGGGAGCGGGACTACAATGAGCAGTTCTTC
TRBJ2-3,TRBD2,TRBV4-2,few,CASSQDRRLAGDTQYF,TGTGCCAGCAGCCAAGATCGAAGGCTAGCGGGAGATACGCAGTATTTT
TRBJ2-6,NA,TRBV15,NA,CATSRDKGYGANVLTF,TGTGCCACCAGCAGAGATAAGGGATATGGGGCCAACGTCCTGACTTTC
TRBJ2-5,NA,TRBV27,few,CASSLFPAGTGETQYF,TGTGCCAGCAGTTTATTCCCAGCGGGTACGGGCGAGACCCAGTACTTC
TRBJ2-1,NA,TRBV3-1,NA,CASSPSASWDNEQFF,TGTGCCAGCAGCCCCTCGGCTAGCTGGGACAATGAGCAGTTCTTC
TRBJ1-5,NA,TRBV7-8,NA,CASSLGRERQPQHF,TGTGCCAGCAGCTTAGGAAGGGAACGTCAGCCCCAGCATTTT
TRBJ1-5,NA,TRBV6-1,NA,CASGGPAHSNQPQHF,TGTGCCAGCGGAGGGCCAGCTCATAGCAATCAGCCCCAGCATTTT
TRBJ2-1,NA,TRBV7-9,NA,CASSLDVAYSREDEQFF,TGTGCCAGCAGCTTAGATGTCGCTTATTCGAGGGAGGATGAGCAGTTCTTC